A selection of T cell receptor beta chains follows, all from one sample in a study of T cell responses to AZD1222 COVID-19 vaccine. The method was immunoSEQ multiplex PCR; TCRdb's version includes in-frame clones alone and lacks a portion of them. The repertoire consists of approximately 170,000 clones, with around 88% occurring once and the leading ten covering roughly 12%. The source material was peripheral blood, sampled 28 days after the second AZD1222 dose. Receptor source: an adult who received the AZD1222 COVID-19 vaccine. Both conserved end residues are part of each CDR3. The D gene is left open where the match is weak. Only part of the rows carry a size: once, few, many, or a class if the clone is expanded.

v_gene	abundance	j_gene	d_gene	CDR3aa	CDR3nt
TRBV5-4	-	TRBJ2-3	-	CASSLAGASTDTQYF	TGTGCCAGCAGCTTGGCGGGGGCCTCAACAGATACGCAGTATTTT
TRBV6-5	-	TRBJ1-1	TRBD1	CASSYYGQGAAEAFF	TGTGCCAGCAGTTACTACGGACAGGGGGCGGCTGAAGCTTTCTTT
TRBV5-5	-	TRBJ1-4	-	CASSTGDTRGNEKLFF	TGTGCCAGCAGCACCGGGGACACCCGGGGTAATGAAAAACTGTTTTTT
TRBV5-4	-	TRBJ2-1	TRBD2	CASRRTSGGHEQFF	TGTGCCAGCAGGCGGACTAGCGGGGGCCATGAGCAGTTCTTC
TRBV4-2	-	TRBJ1-2	-	CASSQEVKESTFYGYTF	TGTGCCAGCAGCCAAGAGGTAAAGGAGTCCACATTCTATGGCTACACCTTC
TRBV5-6	-	TRBJ1-5	TRBD1	CASSSGTGLAGAQHF	TGTGCCAGCAGCTCCGGGACAGGCCTCGCCGGGGCCCAGCATTTT
TRBV6-5	few	TRBJ1-5	-	CASSRVRGSSKHF	TGTGCCAGCAGTAGGGTTAGGGGGTCCTCGAAGCATTTT
TRBV5-1	-	TRBJ1-2	TRBD1	CASSSTGDYGYTF	TGCGCCAGCAGCAGTACAGGGGACTATGGCTACACCTTC
TRBV5-6	-	TRBJ2-7	TRBD1	CASSLWVTGGPYEQYF	TGTGCCAGCAGCTTGTGGGTGACAGGGGGACCCTACGAGCAGTACTTC
TRBV15	-	TRBJ2-5	TRBD2	CATAGGANQETQYF	TGTGCCACCGCCGGGGGGGCAAACCAAGAGACCCAGTACTTC
TRBV25-1	once	TRBJ2-3	TRBD1	CASRGQGLTDTQYF	TGTGCCAGCAGGGGACAGGGGCTGACAGATACGCAGTATTTT
TRBV12-3/TRBV12-4	-	TRBJ2-7	TRBD1	CASSFGQGLQYF	TGTGCCAGCAGTTTCGGACAGGGGCTGCAGTACTTC
TRBV3-1/TRBV3-2	-	TRBJ1-1	-	CASSQAGPNTEAFF	TGTGCCAGCAGCCAAGCGGGGCCCAACACTGAAGCTTTCTTT
TRBV15	-	TRBJ1-6	TRBD1	CATSISGTAFYNSPLHF	TGTGCCACCAGCATCTCCGGGACAGCCTTTTATAATTCACCCCTCCACTTT
TRBV7-9	-	TRBJ2-5	-	CASNQGETQYF	TGTGCCAGCAACCAGGGGGAGACCCAGTACTTC
TRBV5-1	-	TRBJ1-1	TRBD1	CASSLAQGGTEAFF	TGCGCCAGCAGCTTGGCCCAGGGGGGGACTGAAGCTTTCTTT
TRBV12-5	few	TRBJ1-5	-	CASGFHEGNQPQHF	TGTGCTAGTGGTTTCCACGAGGGCAATCAGCCCCAGCATTTT
TRBV29-1	-	TRBJ2-1	TRBD2	CSVEMGSRGVYNEQFF	TGCAGCGTTGAGATGGGGTCCCGGGGGGTCTACAATGAGCAGTTCTTC
TRBV6-4	-	TRBJ2-3	-	CASSDSTTSTDTQYF	TGTGCCAGCAGTGACTCTACGACTAGCACAGATACGCAGTATTTT
TRBV21-1	-	TRBJ2-7	-	CASSKRTTGGGEQYF	TGTGCCAGCAGCAAGCGGACGACAGGGGGCGGCGAGCAGTACTTC
TRBV19	-	TRBJ2-4	-	CASSIDNYIQYF	TGTGCCAGTAGTATAGATAACTACATTCAGTACTTC
TRBV14	-	TRBJ2-7	-	CASAPNVATYEQYF	TGTGCCAGCGCCCCGAATGTGGCCACCTACGAGCAGTACTTC
TRBV4-2	-	TRBJ1-2	-	CASSPGGYGYTF	TGTGCCAGCAGCCCTGGAGGCTATGGCTACACCTTC
TRBV6-6	-	TRBJ1-1	-	CASSSNRDNTEAFF	TGTGCCAGCAGTTCAAACAGGGATAACACTGAAGCTTTCTTT
TRBV20-1	-	TRBJ2-7	-	CSASPQGFQEPSSYEQYF	TGCAGTGCTAGTCCCCAGGGCTTCCAAGAACCGAGCTCCTACGAGCAGTACTTC
TRBV11-1	-	TRBJ1-1	-	CASSLEKSEAFF	TGTGCCAGCAGCTTAGAGAAAAGTGAAGCTTTCTTT